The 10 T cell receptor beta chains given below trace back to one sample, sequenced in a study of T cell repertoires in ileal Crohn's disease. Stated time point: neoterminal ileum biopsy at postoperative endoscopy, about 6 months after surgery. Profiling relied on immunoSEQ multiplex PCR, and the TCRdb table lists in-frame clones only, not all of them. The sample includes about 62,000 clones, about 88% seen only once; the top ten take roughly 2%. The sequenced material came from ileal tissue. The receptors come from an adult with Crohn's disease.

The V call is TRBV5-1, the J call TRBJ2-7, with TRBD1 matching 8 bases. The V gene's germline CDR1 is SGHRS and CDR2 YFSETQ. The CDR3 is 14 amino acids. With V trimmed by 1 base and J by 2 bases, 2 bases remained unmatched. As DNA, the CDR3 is TGCGCCAGCAGCTTGCAGGGGGCCCCCTACGAGCAGTACTTC. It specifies CASSLQGAPYEQYF.

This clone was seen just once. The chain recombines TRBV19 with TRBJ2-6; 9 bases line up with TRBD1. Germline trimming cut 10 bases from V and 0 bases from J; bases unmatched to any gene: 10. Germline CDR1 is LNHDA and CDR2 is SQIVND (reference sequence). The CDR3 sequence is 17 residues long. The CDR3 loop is CATAPGTGTSGANVLTF. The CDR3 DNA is TGTGCCACAGCTCCCGGGACAGGGACCTCTGGGGCCAACGTCCTGACTTTC.

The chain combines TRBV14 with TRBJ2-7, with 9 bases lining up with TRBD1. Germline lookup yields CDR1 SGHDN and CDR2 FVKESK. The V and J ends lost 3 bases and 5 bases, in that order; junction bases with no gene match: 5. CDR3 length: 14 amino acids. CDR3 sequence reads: CASSQTGGGNEQYF. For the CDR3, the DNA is TGTGCCAGCAGCCAGACAGGGGGTGGAAACGAGCAGTACTTC.

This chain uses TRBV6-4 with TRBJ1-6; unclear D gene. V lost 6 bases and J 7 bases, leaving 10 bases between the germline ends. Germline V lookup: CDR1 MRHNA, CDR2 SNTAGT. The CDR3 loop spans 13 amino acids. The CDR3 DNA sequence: TGTGCCAGCAGCTGGGAGAAAAATTCACCCCTCCACTTT. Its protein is CASSWEKNSPLHF.

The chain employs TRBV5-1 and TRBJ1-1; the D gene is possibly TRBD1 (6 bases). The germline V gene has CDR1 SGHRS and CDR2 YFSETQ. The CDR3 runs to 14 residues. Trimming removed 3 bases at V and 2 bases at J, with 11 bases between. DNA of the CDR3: TGCGCCAGCAGCTCGCAGGGGACCAACACTGAAGCTTTCTTT. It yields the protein CASSSQGTNTEAFF.

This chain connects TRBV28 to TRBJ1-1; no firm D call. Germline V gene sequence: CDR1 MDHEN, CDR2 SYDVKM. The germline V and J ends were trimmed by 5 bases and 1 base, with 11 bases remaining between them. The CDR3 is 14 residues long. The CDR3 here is CASSPPTWNTEAFF. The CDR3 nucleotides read TGTGCCAGCAGTCCACCGACATGGAACACTGAAGCTTTCTTT.

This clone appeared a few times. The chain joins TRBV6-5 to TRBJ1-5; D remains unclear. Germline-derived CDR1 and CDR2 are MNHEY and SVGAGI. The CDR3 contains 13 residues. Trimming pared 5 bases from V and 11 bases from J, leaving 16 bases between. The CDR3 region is CASSGTVLEAQHF. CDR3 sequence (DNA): TGTGCCAGCAGTGGAACAGTGTTGGAGGCCCAGCATTTT.

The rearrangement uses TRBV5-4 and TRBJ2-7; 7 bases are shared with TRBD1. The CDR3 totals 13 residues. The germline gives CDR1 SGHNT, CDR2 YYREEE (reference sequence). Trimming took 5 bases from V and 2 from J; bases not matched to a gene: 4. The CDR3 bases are TGTGCCAGCAGACGGGACAGTACCTACGAGCAGTACGTC. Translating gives CASRRDSTYEQYV.

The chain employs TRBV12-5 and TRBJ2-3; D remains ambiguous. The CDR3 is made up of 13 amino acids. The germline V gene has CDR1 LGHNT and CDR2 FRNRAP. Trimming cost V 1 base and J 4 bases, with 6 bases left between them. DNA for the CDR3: TGTGCTAGTGGTTTGGGGGCCCCAGATACGCAGTATTTT. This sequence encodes CASGLGAPDTQYF.

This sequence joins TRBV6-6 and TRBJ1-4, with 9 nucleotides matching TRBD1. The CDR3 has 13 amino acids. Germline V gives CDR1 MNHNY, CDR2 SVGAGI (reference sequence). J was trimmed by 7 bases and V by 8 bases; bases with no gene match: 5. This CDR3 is CASLGQGREKLFF. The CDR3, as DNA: TGTGCCAGCCTCGGACAGGGGCGTGAAAAACTGTTTTTT.